Presented here are 11 T cell receptor beta chains from one specimen sequenced in a study of cytomegalovirus exposure and HLA in healthy donors. Both 60 Vbeta primers and 13 Jbeta primers went into the PCR. Sequencing used immunoSEQ multiplex PCR; TCRdb keeps in-frame clones, though not all of them. Of about 170,000 clones detected, approximately 80% appear once; the ten largest clones hold 0.75% to 0.8%. The specimen sequenced was PBMCs. Source of these receptors: a female donor in good health and CMV-seronegative.

This clone was recorded once. One end of the junction varies from germline; a read error may be responsible. The chain links TRBV9 to TRBJ1-2, with D tentatively TRBD1 (6 bases). This CDR3 spans 12 amino acids. The germline V gene encodes CDR1 SGDLS and CDR2 YYNGEE. The CDR3 here is CASSGDRQDHYF. As DNA, the CDR3 is TGTGCCAGCAGCGGAGACCGACAGGACCACTACTTC.

V and J are TRBV4-2 and TRBJ2-7; 12 bases agree with TRBD2. Germline V gene data show CDR1 as LGHNA and CDR2 as YNFKEQ. The CDR3 runs to 16 residues. The J segment lost 1 base and the V segment lost 5 bases, leaving 6 bases of the junction unmatched. CDR3: CASSSAGTSGSYEQYF. CDR3 nucleotides: TGTGCCAGCAGCTCAGCGGGGACTAGCGGGTCCTACGAGCAGTACTTC.

This chain links TRBV5-1 with TRBJ2-2, with no clear D. V was shortened by 4 bases and J by 7 bases, with 11 bases between the two germline ends. Germline V gives CDR1 SGHRS, CDR2 YFSETQ. The CDR3 loop spans 13 amino acids. The CDR3 nucleotides are TGCGCCAGCAGCCCGCGGAGCGACGGGGAGCTGTTTTTT. This codes for CASSPRSDGELFF.

The J gene is TRBJ1-4, the V gene TRBV7-2; a possible D gene is TRBD1 (5 bases). There are 16 residues in the CDR3. Trimming stripped 5 bases from V and 0 bases from J, with 13 bases between. CDR1 and CDR2 (germline): SGHTA, FQGNSA. The CDR3 coding sequence is TGTGCCAGCAGCCGTGGACAACCTGCAACTAATGAAAAACTGTTTTTT. Protein: CASSRGQPATNEKLFF.

The chain carries TRBV7-3 and TRBJ2-3; TRBD1 is a possible D gene (5 bases). V gave up 3 bases and J gave up 6 bases, with 10 bases separating them. The CDR3 covers 13 residues. Germline V gene lookup returns CDR1 SGHTA and CDR2 FQGTGA. The chain's CDR3 is CASSLKGADTQYF. The CDR3 DNA is TGTGCCAGCAGCTTGAAAGGGGCCGATACGCAGTATTTT.

The chain uses TRBV14 and TRBJ1-6; D gene ambiguous. Trimming removed 0 bases from V and 7 bases from J, with 7 bases in between. Germline CDR1 reads SGHDN; CDR2 reads FVKESK. The CDR3 has 14 residues. The CDR3 region is CASSQDRGNSPLHF. CDR3 coding DNA: TGTGCCAGCAGCCAAGATCGGGGAAATTCACCCCTCCACTTT.

J is TRBJ2-4 and V is TRBV5-4; TRBD2 is a possible D gene (5 bases). V shed 0 bases and J shed 1 base, with 11 bases lying between them. CDR3 length: 16 amino acids. The germline gives CDR1 SGHNT, CDR2 YYREEE (reference sequence). CDR3 bases: TGTGCCAGCAGCTTGGATCCTGAGGGTGCCAAAAACATTCAGTACTTC. It encodes CASSLDPEGAKNIQYF.

The CDR3 is CASSPGLAGGYEQYF. CDR3 DNA: TGTGCCAGCAGCCCGGGACTAGCGGGAGGGTACGAGCAGTACTTC. This chain joins TRBV5-4 and TRBJ2-7; 16 bases line up with TRBD2. The germline gives CDR1 SGHNT, CDR2 YYREEE (reference sequence). The CDR3 has 15 residues. The V gene end was trimmed by 4 bases and the J gene end by 4 bases; junction bases not matched to a gene: 2. The full variable domain, with the rest looked up from reference TRBV5-4 and TRBJ2-7, is ETGVTQSPTHLIKTRGQQVTLRCSSQSGHNTVSWYQQALGQGPQFIFQYYREEENGRGNFPPRFSGLQFPNYSSELNVNALELDDSALYLCASSPGLAGGYEQYFGPGTRLTVT.

This clone has a single count. This chain connects TRBV5-4 to TRBJ2-3; 12 bases are shared with TRBD2. The CDR3 extends over 16 amino acids. CDR1 and CDR2 from the germline V gene are SGHNT and YYREEE (reference sequence). V lost 4 bases and J lost 4; bases outside the gene matches: 7. The CDR3 DNA follows: TGTGCCAGCAGCGGCCACAGACTAGCGGGGGCAGATACGCAGTATTTT. It translates to CASSGHRLAGADTQYF. The entire variable domain, with the rest obtained from reference TRBV5-4 and TRBJ2-3, is as follows: ETGVTQSPTHLIKTRGQQVTLRCSSQSGHNTVSWYQQALGQGPQFIFQYYREEENGRGNFPPRFSGLQFPNYSSELNVNALELDDSALYLCASSGHRLAGADTQYFGPGTRLTVL.

V and J are TRBV28 and TRBJ2-2; 8 bases agree with TRBD1. V was clipped by 7 bases and J by 0 bases; unmatched bases: 10. The V gene's germline CDR1 is MDHEN and CDR2 SYDVKM. CDR3 length equals 17 residues. The DNA for the CDR3 is TGTGCCAGCACCCGGGACAGGCTGTACGCGAACACCGGGGAGCTGTTTTTT. Translation: CASTRDRLYANTGELFF. Variable domain in full (rest from reference TRBV28 and TRBJ2-2): DVKVTQSSRYLVKRTGEKVFLECVQDMDHENMFWYRQDPGLGLRLIYFSYDVKMKEKGDIPEGYSVSREKKERFSLILESASTNQTSMYLCASTRDRLYANTGELFFGEGSRLTVL.

The rearrangement uses TRBV6-5 and TRBJ1-2; the D is unclear. V lost 5 bases and J lost 2, with 12 bases in between. The CDR3 runs 14 residues. Germline lookup yields CDR1 MNHEY and CDR2 SVGAGI. The CDR3: CASSQSFPNYGYTF. The DNA of the CDR3 is TGTGCCAGCAGTCAGTCATTTCCCAACTATGGCTACACCTTC.